This T cell receptor beta chain comes out of a study of blood T cells in healthy people across ages. Study details: In model experiments, template switching was able to capture about one barcoded beta molecule for every two T cells that were present.

A sample-barcoded 5' primer and a J-beta primer mix were used in a second PCR of about 7 to 12 cycles. TCRdb reprocessed the 5' RACE reads via MiXCR and lists one record per CDR3 protein. The sample shows over a million distinct CDR3 sequences, roughly 43% of them seen only once. The germline V gene has CDR1 MNHEY and CDR2 SMNVEV (reference sequence). The CDR3 has 12 amino acids. General study points: TCR beta diversity per million T cells fell roughly linearly with age. Estimated diversity that came from one million T cells was considered an underestimate.

As for this clonotype: Its antigen is not identified.

Healthy Caucasians from Russia aged roughly 6 to 90 served as donors. The specimen was blood. The clonotype was recovered from a woman aged 18 to 35 in good health. The gene calls are TRBV27 and TRBJ2-7; D might be TRBD1 or TRBD2, each matching 5 bases. TRBJ2-5 explains the end of the DNA better; the J call may be wrong. This CDR3 reads CANSGASETQYF. The CDR3 DNA reads as TGTGCCAATTCCGGGGCGAGCGAGACCCAGTACTTC.